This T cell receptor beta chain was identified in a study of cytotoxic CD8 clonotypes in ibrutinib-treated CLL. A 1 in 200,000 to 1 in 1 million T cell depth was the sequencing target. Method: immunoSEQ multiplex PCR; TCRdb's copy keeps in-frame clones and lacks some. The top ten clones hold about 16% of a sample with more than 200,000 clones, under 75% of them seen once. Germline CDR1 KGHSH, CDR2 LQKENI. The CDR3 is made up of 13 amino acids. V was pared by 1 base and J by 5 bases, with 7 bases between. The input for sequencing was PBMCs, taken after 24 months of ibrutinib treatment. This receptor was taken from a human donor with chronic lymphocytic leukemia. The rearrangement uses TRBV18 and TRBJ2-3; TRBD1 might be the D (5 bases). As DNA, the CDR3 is TGTGCCAGCTCACCACAGGGGCAAGATACGCAGTATTTT. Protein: CASSPQGQDTQYF.